This T cell receptor (beta chain) was observed in a study of regulatory T cells in long-lasting Graves disease. About the research overall: Graves' patients diagnosed newly had used antithyroid drugs under 3 months. Study-wide results and limits: Thyroid tissue went unstudied; only peripheral blood was examined.

This sample's time point: newly diagnosed GD, antithyroid drugs for less than 3 months. PBMCs provided the RNA from which the TCR library was made. The CDR3 is 11 amino acids. V lost 6 bases and J lost 14, with 14 bases in between. Per germline, CDR1 MNHNS and CDR2 SASEGT. As concerns this clonotype: Its target is not known.

Building of the TCR beta libraries involved iRepertoire HTBI primers and Arm-PCR of CDR3 regions. TCRdb re-called the multiplex PCR reads with MiXCR, one entry per CDR3 protein. The table lists about 620,000 distinct CDR3 sequences, approximately 15% of them singletons. This same sample was also part of a study on T cells in Graves' hyperthyroidism and ophthalmopathy.

The source was peripheral blood mononuclear cells (PBMCs), collected at new diagnosis, from a patient treated with antithyroid drugs. The V gene is TRBV6-1, the J gene TRBJ2-1; possibly TRBD2 for D (5 bases). The sequence derives from a woman aged 25-40 years with Graves disease. In DNA, the CDR3 is TGTGCCAGCAGGAGGGCGGAAGTGGAGTTCTTC. The encoded protein is CASRRAEVEFF.